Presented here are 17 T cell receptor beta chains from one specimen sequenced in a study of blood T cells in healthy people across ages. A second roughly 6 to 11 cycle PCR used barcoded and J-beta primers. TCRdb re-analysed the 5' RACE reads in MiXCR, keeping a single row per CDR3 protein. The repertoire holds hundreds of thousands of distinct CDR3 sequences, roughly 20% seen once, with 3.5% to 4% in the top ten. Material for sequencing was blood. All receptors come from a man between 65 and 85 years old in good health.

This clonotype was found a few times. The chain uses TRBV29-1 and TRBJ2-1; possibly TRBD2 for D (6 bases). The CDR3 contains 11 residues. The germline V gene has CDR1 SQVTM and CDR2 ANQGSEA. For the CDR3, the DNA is TGCAGTGTCGGGAGAGGGAATGAGCAGTTCTTC. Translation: CSVGRGNEQFF.

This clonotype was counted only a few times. CDR3 residues: CASSLRDRGPYEQYF. CDR3 DNA sequence: TGCGCCAGCAGCTTGAGGGACAGGGGGCCTTACGAGCAGTACTTC. The V and J genes are TRBV5-1 and TRBJ2-7, with TRBD1 matching 12 bases. The CDR3 sequence is 15 residues long. With 1 base clipped from V and 4 bases from J, the junction kept 3 bases outside the gene matches. Germline V gene sequence: CDR1 SGHRS, CDR2 YFSETQ.

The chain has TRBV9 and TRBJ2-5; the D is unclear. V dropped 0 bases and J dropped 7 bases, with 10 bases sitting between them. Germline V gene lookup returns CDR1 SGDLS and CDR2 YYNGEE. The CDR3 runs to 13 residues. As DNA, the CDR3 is TGTGCCAGCAGCGTAGTTCTTTACGGGACCCAGTACTTC. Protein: CASSVVLYGTQYF.

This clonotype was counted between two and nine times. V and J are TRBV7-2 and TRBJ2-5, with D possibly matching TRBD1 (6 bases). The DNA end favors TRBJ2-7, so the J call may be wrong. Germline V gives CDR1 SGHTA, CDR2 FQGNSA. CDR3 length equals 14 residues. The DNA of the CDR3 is TGTGCCAGCAGGCTGACAGGACTTTCCTACGAGCAGTACTTC. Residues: CASRLTGLSYEQYF.

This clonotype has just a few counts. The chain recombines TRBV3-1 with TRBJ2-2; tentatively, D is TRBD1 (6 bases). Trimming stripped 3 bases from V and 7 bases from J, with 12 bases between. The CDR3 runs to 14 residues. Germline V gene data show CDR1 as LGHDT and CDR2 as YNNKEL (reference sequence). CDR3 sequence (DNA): TGTGCCAGCAGCCACGGGACAAGGGGCGGGGAGCTGTTTTTT. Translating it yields CASSHGTRGGELFF.

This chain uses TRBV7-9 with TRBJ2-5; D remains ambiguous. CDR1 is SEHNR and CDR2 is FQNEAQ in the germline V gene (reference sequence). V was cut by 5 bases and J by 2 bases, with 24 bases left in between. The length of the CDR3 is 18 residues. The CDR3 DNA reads TGTGCCAGCAGCCAACTGGGTCAGCCGTTTGAATATCAAGAGACCCAGTACTTC. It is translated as CASSQLGQPFEYQETQYF.

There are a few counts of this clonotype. The CDR3 is CATAGSGGPYNEQFF. The CDR3 DNA reads as TGTGCCACGGCTGGTAGCGGAGGGCCCTACAATGAGCAGTTCTTC. V gene TRBV10-3 combines with J gene TRBJ2-1; weak D call: TRBD2 (6 bases). V lost 10 bases and J 2 bases, leaving 18 bases between the germline ends. The CDR3 totals 15 residues. Germline V lookup: CDR1 ENHRY, CDR2 SYGVKD.

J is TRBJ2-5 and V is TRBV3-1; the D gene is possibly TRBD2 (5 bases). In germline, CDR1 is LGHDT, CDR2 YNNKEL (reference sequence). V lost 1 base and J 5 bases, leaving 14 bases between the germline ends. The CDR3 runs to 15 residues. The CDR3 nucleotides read TGTGCCAGCAGCCAAGTAAATACAGCGGTGGAGACCCAGTACTTC. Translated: CASSQVNTAVETQYF.

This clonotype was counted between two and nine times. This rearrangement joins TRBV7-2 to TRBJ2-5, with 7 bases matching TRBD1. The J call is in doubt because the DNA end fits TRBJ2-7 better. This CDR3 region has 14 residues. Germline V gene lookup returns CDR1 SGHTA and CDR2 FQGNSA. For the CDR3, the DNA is TGTGCCAGCAGCAAGGACAGGACCACCTACGAGCAGTACTTC. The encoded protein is CASSKDRTTYEQYF.

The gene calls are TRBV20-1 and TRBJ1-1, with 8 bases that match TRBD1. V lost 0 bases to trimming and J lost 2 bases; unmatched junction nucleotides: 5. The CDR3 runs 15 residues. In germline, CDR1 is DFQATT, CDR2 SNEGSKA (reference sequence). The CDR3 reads CSARERQGINTEAFF. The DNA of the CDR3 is TGCAGTGCTAGAGAACGACAGGGGATTAACACTGAAGCTTTCTTT.

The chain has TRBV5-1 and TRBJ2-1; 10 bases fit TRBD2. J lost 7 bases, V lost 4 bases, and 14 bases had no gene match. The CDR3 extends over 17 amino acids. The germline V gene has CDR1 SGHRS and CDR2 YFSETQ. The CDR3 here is CASSAEFLAGVKNEQFF. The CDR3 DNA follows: TGCGCCAGCAGCGCCGAGTTTCTAGCGGGAGTTAAGAATGAGCAGTTCTTC.

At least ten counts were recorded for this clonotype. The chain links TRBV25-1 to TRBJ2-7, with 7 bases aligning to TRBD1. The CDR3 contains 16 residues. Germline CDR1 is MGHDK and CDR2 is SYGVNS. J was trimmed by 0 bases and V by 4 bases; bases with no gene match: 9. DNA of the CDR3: TGTGCCAGCAGTGCGCACGGACAGGCCGCCTCCTACGAGCAGTACTTC. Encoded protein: CASSAHGQAASYEQYF.

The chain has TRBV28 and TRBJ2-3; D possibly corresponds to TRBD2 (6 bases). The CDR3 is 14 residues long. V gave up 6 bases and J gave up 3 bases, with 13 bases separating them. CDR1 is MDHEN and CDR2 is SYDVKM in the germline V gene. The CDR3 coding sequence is TGTGCCAGCAGACCGGAGGGCCGGACAGATACGCAGTATTTT. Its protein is CASRPEGRTDTQYF.

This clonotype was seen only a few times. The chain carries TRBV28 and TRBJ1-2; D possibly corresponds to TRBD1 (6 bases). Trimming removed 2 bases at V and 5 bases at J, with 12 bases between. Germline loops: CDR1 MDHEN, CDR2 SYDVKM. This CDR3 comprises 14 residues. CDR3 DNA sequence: TGTGCCAGCAGTTTAGGACAGAGTGATTATGGCTACACCTTC. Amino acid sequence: CASSLGQSDYGYTF.

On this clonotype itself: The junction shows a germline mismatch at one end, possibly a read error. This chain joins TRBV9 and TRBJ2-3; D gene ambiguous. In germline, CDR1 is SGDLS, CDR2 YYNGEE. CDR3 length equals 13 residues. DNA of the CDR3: TGTGCCAGCAGCGTAGACGAGGAAGATACGCAGAATTTT. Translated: CASSVDEEDTQNF.

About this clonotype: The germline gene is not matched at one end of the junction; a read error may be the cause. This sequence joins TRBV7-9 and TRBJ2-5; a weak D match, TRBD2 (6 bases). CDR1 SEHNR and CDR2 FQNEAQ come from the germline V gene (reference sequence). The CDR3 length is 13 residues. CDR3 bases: TGTGCCGGCAGTCGGTCGGGAGAAGAGACCCAGTACTTC. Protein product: CAGSRSGEETQYF.

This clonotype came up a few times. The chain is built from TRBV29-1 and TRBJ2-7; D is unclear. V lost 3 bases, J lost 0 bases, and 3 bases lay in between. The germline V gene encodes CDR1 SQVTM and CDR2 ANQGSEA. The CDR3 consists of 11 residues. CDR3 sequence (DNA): TGCAGCGTTGACAACTCCTACGAGCAGTACTTC. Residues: CSVDNSYEQYF.